The 15 T cell receptor beta chains below were found in one sample sequenced in a study of CD8+ T cells in alopecia areata. Indicated treatment: oral pan-JAK inhibitor, 5-10 mg twice daily. It was cDNA, reverse transcribed from extracted RNA, that served as the sequencing template. Repertoires were generated with immunoSEQ multiplex PCR, while TCRdb's copy carries only in-frame clones and drops some. The top ten clones hold almost 0.5% of a sample with approximately 220,000 clones, about two fifths of them seen once. The sample was CD4+ T cells sorted from blood, taken between weeks 30 and 35, from a patient treated with tofacitinib. Every receptor here comes from a human donor with alopecia areata.

V and J are TRBV5-1 and TRBJ2-1; 8 bases line up with TRBD2. Per germline, CDR1 SGHRS and CDR2 YFSETQ. CDR3 length equals 13 residues. V was pared by 5 bases and J by 4 bases, with 2 bases of the junction left unmatched. The CDR3 DNA sequence: TGCGCCAGCAGAAGCGGGAGTTACAATGAGCAGTTCTTC. Amino acid sequence: CASRSGSYNEQFF. Looking up the rest from reference TRBV5-1 and TRBJ2-1 gives the full variable domain: KAGVTQTPRYLIKTRGQQVTLSCSPISGHRSVSWYQQTPGQGLQFLFEYFSETQRNKGNFPGRFSGRQFSNSRSEMNVSTLELGDSALYLCASRSGSYNEQFFGPGTRLTVL.

The chain has TRBV9 and TRBJ2-1, with D hard to call. The CDR3 length is 11 residues. The V end was cut by 0 bases, the J end by 12 bases, with 7 bases between. Germline CDR1 and CDR2: SGDLS and YYNGEE. The CDR3 bases are TGTGCCAGCAGCGTAGGTGGAATGCAGTTCTTC. It yields the protein CASSVGGMQFF.

The chain links TRBV7-8 to TRBJ1-4; D is ambiguous. The CDR3 has 13 residues. Looked up from germline, CDR1 is SGHVS and CDR2 is FQNEAQ. Trimming took 1 base from V and 5 from J, leaving 5 bases between them. This CDR3 reads CASSLGLNEKLFF. In nucleotides, the CDR3 is TGTGCCAGCAGCTTAGGCTTAAATGAAAAACTGTTTTTT.

The chain combines TRBV7-9 with TRBJ1-3; D call uncertain. Germline CDR1 is SEHNR and CDR2 is FQNEAQ (reference sequence). Trimming stripped 8 bases from V and 0 bases from J, with 8 bases between. This CDR3 has 13 amino acids. CDR3 sequence reads: CASGKVSGNTIYF. The CDR3 DNA follows: TGTGCCAGCGGAAAGGTCTCTGGAAACACCATATATTTT.

The rearrangement links TRBV30 to TRBJ1-5; no clear D. Germline V gives CDR1 GTSNPN, CDR2 SVGIG (reference sequence). V was clipped by 1 base and J by 7 bases, with 14 bases between them. This CDR3 region has 14 residues. CDR3 loop: CAWSGGEGAQPQHF. CDR3 bases: TGTGCCTGGAGTGGTGGTGAGGGCGCCCAGCCCCAGCATTTT.

J is TRBJ2-1 and V is TRBV29-1; unclear D gene. The germline V gene encodes CDR1 SQVTM and CDR2 ANQGSEA. This CDR3 is built from 10 residues. The V gene lost 7 bases and the J gene lost 9 bases, with 10 bases spanning the gap. The CDR3 DNA follows: TGCAGCGGTTGGTTGGGTGAGCAGTTCTTC. It translates to CSGWLGEQFF.

This clone turned up a few times. The rearrangement joins TRBV29-1 to TRBJ2-3, with unresolved D. CDR1 and CDR2 from the germline V gene are SQVTM and ANQGSEA. This CDR3 is 10 amino acids long. V was pared by 7 bases and J by 4 bases, with 6 bases between. Written as DNA, the CDR3 is TGCAGCGGGGCAGCAGATACGCAGTATTTT. Translating it yields CSGAADTQYF.

The chain couples TRBV30 to TRBJ2-1; TRBD1 is a possible D gene (7 bases). The CDR3 is made up of 14 amino acids. The V end lost 4 bases, the J end lost 0 bases, and 10 bases lay between the germline ends. Germline V gene data show CDR1 as GTSNPN and CDR2 as SVGIG (reference sequence). For the CDR3, the DNA is TGTGCCTGGACAGGGGGAGGCTCCTACAATGAGCAGTTCTTC. Translating gives CAWTGGGSYNEQFF.

This clone was seen only a few times. The DNA for the CDR3 is TGCGCCAGCAGCTTGGGAATCTCAGCGGGAGGGACCTCCTACGAGCAGTACTTC. Amino acids: CASSLGISAGGTSYEQYF. This rearrangement joins TRBV5-1 to TRBJ2-7; TRBD2 matches at 10 bases. CDR3 length: 18 residues. V lost 0 bases, J lost 0 bases, and 9 bases stayed unmatched. Per germline, CDR1 SGHRS and CDR2 YFSETQ.

Only a few counts were recorded for this clone. This chain connects TRBV5-6 to TRBJ2-2; 8 nucleotides align to TRBD1. CDR1 and CDR2 (germline): SGHDT, YYEEEE. The V gene end was trimmed by 0 bases and the J gene end by 4 bases; junction bases not matched to a gene: 8. The CDR3 runs 17 residues. The CDR3 region has the DNA TGTGCCAGCAGCTTGGTTCCCCAGACAGGGGTCACCGGGGAGCTGTTTTTT. Residues: CASSLVPQTGVTGELFF. Variable domain in full (rest from reference TRBV5-6 and TRBJ2-2): DAGVTQSPTHLIKTRGQQVTLRCSPKSGHDTVSWYQQALGQGPQFIFQYYEEEERQRGNFPDRFSGHQFPNYSSELNVNALLLGDSALYLCASSLVPQTGVTGELFFGEGSRLTVL.

This clone was observed a few times. This chain uses TRBV7-2 with TRBJ1-1; possible D gene TRBD1, 6 bases. V was clipped by 2 bases and J by 2 bases, with 12 bases between them. CDR1 SGHTA and CDR2 FQGNSA come from the germline V gene. The CDR3 consists of 15 residues. CDR3 in amino acids: CASSLSPRGNTEAFF. The CDR3 region has the DNA TGTGCCAGCAGCTTAAGTCCCAGGGGTAACACTGAAGCTTTCTTT.

J is TRBJ2-1 and V is TRBV11-2, with 9 bases lining up with TRBD2. The CDR3 has 15 residues. J was trimmed by 4 bases and V by 5 bases; bases with no gene match: 6. The germline CDR1 and CDR2 sequences are SGHAT and FQNNGV. CDR3 sequence: CASSLSGRGYNEQFF. The DNA for the CDR3 is TGTGCCAGCAGCCTTAGCGGGAGAGGTTACAATGAGCAGTTCTTC.

This clone was seen more than once but under ten times. The chain is built from TRBV9 and TRBJ1-1; D is possibly TRBD1 (5 bases). Germline CDR1 is SGDLS and CDR2 is YYNGEE. V lost 3 bases to trimming and J lost 4 bases, with 10 bases between them. The CDR3 sequence is 13 residues long. The CDR3 protein is CASSAGRGTEAFF. The CDR3 bases are TGTGCCAGCAGCGCGGGGCGGGGCACTGAAGCTTTCTTT.

This clone was recorded only once. V is TRBV2 and J is TRBJ1-2; D remains unclear. V gave up 2 bases and J gave up 1 base, with 8 bases separating them. CDR1 SNHLY and CDR2 FYNNEI come from the germline V gene. This CDR3 is built from 14 residues. The DNA for the CDR3 is TGTGCCAGCAGTGAAAACGAAATTAACTATGGCTACACCTTC. Its protein product is CASSENEINYGYTF.

This CDR3 is CASSPRVRSYNEQFF. The DNA of the CDR3 is TGTGCCAGCTCACCTCGTGTACGGAGCTACAATGAGCAGTTCTTC. This rearrangement joins TRBV18 to TRBJ2-1; unclear D gene. Trimming removed 3 bases from V and 3 bases from J, with 12 bases in between. The germline V gene has CDR1 KGHSH and CDR2 LQKENI. The length of the CDR3 is 15 residues.